The 25 T cell receptor beta chains below come from one sample, sequenced in a study of cytomegalovirus exposure and HLA in healthy donors. In the PCR, 60 Vbeta and 13 Jbeta primers were used. Assay used: immunoSEQ multiplex PCR; TCRdb lists only in-frame clones, some missing. Here the sample spans about 140,000 clones, approximately 68% being singletons. The sequenced sample consisted of PBMCs. The receptors shown here come from a man aged 40-49 years in good health and CMV-seronegative.

CDR3 region: CSVDTSGAYNEQFF. The CDR3 bases are TGCAGCGTTGACACTAGCGGTGCCTACAATGAGCAGTTCTTC. The chain couples TRBV29-1 to TRBJ2-1, with TRBD2 identical over 8 bases. Germline CDR1 SQVTM, CDR2 ANQGSEA. This CDR3 has 14 amino acids. With 3 bases clipped from V and 2 bases from J, the junction kept 3 bases outside the gene matches.

The rearrangement uses TRBV10-3 and TRBJ1-5, with D unresolved. The V gene's germline CDR1 is ENHRY and CDR2 SYGVKD. Trimming left V 5 bases short and J 0 bases short, with 8 bases between. The CDR3 consists of 14 residues. As DNA, the CDR3 is TGTGCCATCAGTCCCCTAAGTAGCAATCAGCCCCAGCATTTT. Residues: CAISPLSSNQPQHF.

The chain carries TRBV5-1 and TRBJ2-2; possibly TRBD2 for D (6 bases). Germline V gene sequence: CDR1 SGHRS, CDR2 YFSETQ. V was cut by 4 bases and J by 2 bases, with 18 bases left in between. This CDR3 contains 17 residues. CDR3 sequence (DNA): TGCGCCAGCAGCGGGATAGACGGGGGAAGCAACACCGGGGAGCTGTTTTTT. This codes for CASSGIDGGSNTGELFF. The whole variable domain, filled in from reference TRBV5-1 and TRBJ2-2, reads KAGVTQTPRYLIKTRGQQVTLSCSPISGHRSVSWYQQTPGQGLQFLFEYFSETQRNKGNFPGRFSGRQFSNSRSEMNVSTLELGDSALYLCASSGIDGGSNTGELFFGEGSRLTVL.

The chain recombines TRBV25-1 with TRBJ1-2; D possibly corresponds to TRBD1 (6 bases). Germline-derived CDR1 and CDR2 are MGHDK and SYGVNS. This CDR3 is built from 14 residues. V was pared by 6 bases and J by 1 base, with 12 bases between. The DNA of the CDR3 is TGTGCCAGCAGCGGTCCACAGGGTAACTATGGCTACACCTTC. Its translation: CASSGPQGNYGYTF.

The chain combines TRBV19 with TRBJ2-5, with a possible D match to TRBD2 (5 bases). V was shortened by 2 bases and J by 7 bases, with 8 bases between the two germline ends. This CDR3 is built from 12 residues. Germline values: CDR1 LNHDA, CDR2 SQIVND (reference sequence). CDR3 bases: TGTGCCAGTAGTATATTAGGGAGGACCCAGTACTTC. Amino acid sequence: CASSILGRTQYF.

Written as DNA, the CDR3 is TGTGCCAGCAGCTTAGGGCAACGTGAGCAGTTCTTC. The encoded protein is CASSLGQREQFF. This chain links TRBV11-3 with TRBJ2-1; D is ambiguous. This CDR3 region has 12 residues. V gave up 1 base and J gave up 9 bases, with 7 bases separating them. Germline lookup yields CDR1 SGHNT and CDR2 YENEEA.

J is TRBJ1-6 and V is TRBV19, with TRBD1 matching 10 bases. This CDR3 contains 15 residues. V trimming: 4 bases; J trimming: 11 bases; junction bases outside the gene matches: 8. The V gene's germline CDR1 is LNHDA and CDR2 SQIVND (reference sequence). The CDR3 nucleotides read TGTGCCAGTAGTAAACCGGACAGGGGGACGGCACCCCTCCACTTT. Translating it yields CASSKPDRGTAPLHF. Drawing the rest from reference TRBV19 and TRBJ1-6, the complete variable domain is DGGITQSPKYLFRKEGQNVTLSCEQNLNHDAMYWYRQDPGQGLRLIYYSQIVNDFQKGDIAEGYSVSREKKESFPLTVTSAQKNPTAFYLCASSKPDRGTAPLHFGNGTRLTVT.

The sample holds a few counts of this clone. V gene TRBV7-2 combines with J gene TRBJ2-7; D perhaps matches TRBD1 (6 bases). V gave up 7 bases and J gave up 5 bases, with 15 bases separating them. Per germline, CDR1 SGHTA and CDR2 FQGNSA. The CDR3 has 13 residues. The CDR3 DNA reads as TGTGCCAGCAACCTCTCACCAGGGGACGAGCAGTACTTC. Protein: CASNLSPGDEQYF.

V usage is TRBV5-5 and J usage is TRBJ2-1; 8 bases agree with TRBD2. The CDR3 contains 13 residues. Germline loops: CDR1 SGHKS, CDR2 YYEKEE (reference sequence). Unmatched junction bases numbered 10, after V lost 4 bases and J lost 13 bases. The CDR3 region is CASSPDFRTSQFF. The CDR3 region has the DNA TGTGCCAGCAGCCCGGATTTTAGGACTAGCCAGTTCTTC.

A few counts support this clone. This CDR3 reads CASSLTGTGNTEAFF. CDR3 nucleotides: TGTGCCAGCAGCTTAACGGGGACAGGGAACACTGAAGCTTTCTTT. The chain is built from TRBV7-3 and TRBJ1-1; 8 nucleotides agree with TRBD1. The CDR3 length is 15 residues. CDR1 is SGHTA and CDR2 is FQGTGA in the germline V gene. Trimming cost V 0 bases and J 1 base; bases outside gene matches: 1.

V is TRBV4-1 and J is TRBJ1-5, with 9 bases that match TRBD1. Germline V gene data show CDR1 as MGHRA and CDR2 as YSYEKL. The CDR3 covers 17 residues. V was pared by 1 base and J by 6 bases, with 10 bases of the junction left unmatched. This CDR3 reads CASSQVYTGGAGQPQHF. CDR3 nucleotides: TGCGCCAGCAGCCAAGTTTATACAGGGGGCGCCGGTCAGCCCCAGCATTTT.

V and J are TRBV7-2 and TRBJ2-5; 7 positions match TRBD2. CDR1 SGHTA and CDR2 FQGNSA come from the germline V gene. This CDR3 has 14 amino acids. The junction had 2 bases not matched to a gene; V was cut back by 1 base and J by 3 bases. The CDR3 sequence: CASSLGLAEETQYF. The CDR3 bases are TGTGCCAGCAGCTTAGGACTAGCAGAAGAGACCCAGTACTTC.

This clone appeared a single time. The genes are TRBV7-8 and TRBJ1-2, with a possible D match to TRBD1 (5 bases). The CDR3 covers 15 residues. V gave up 5 bases and J gave up 8 bases, with 21 bases separating them. CDR1 and CDR2 (germline): SGHVS, FQNEAQ. CDR3 sequence (DNA): TGTGCCAGCAGCCCCCAGGGATTAGCGGGTAGCGGCTACACCTTC. The encoded protein is CASSPQGLAGSGYTF.

This chain connects TRBV29-1 to TRBJ2-2; D uncertain. The CDR3 covers 13 residues. V dropped 0 bases and J dropped 5 bases, with 7 bases sitting between them. CDR1 and CDR2 from the germline V gene are SQVTM and ANQGSEA. This CDR3 is CSVEDFLTGELFF. CDR3 coding DNA: TGCAGCGTTGAAGATTTCTTGACCGGGGAGCTGTTTTTT.

The V and J genes are TRBV4-3 and TRBJ1-5; 8 bases are a match to TRBD1. V gave up 4 bases and J gave up 3 bases; unmatched junction bases: 8. CDR1 and CDR2 from the germline V gene are LGHNA and YSLEER. The CDR3 is 16 amino acids. DNA for the CDR3: TGCGCCAGCAGCCTAGACAGGGGCCTCCCCAATCAGCCCCAGCATTTT. This sequence encodes CASSLDRGLPNQPQHF.

The rearrangement joins TRBV19 to TRBJ2-3, with 11 bases that match TRBD1. The V segment lost 4 bases and the J segment 5 bases; nucleotides outside the gene matches: 2. Germline V lookup: CDR1 LNHDA, CDR2 SQIVND (reference sequence). The CDR3 runs 14 residues. The CDR3 protein is CASSRTGGKDTQYF. CDR3 bases: TGTGCCAGTAGTAGGACAGGGGGCAAAGATACGCAGTATTTT.

The V gene is TRBV10-3, the J gene TRBJ2-5; D is unclear. CDR3 length: 12 residues. V was cut by 2 bases and J by 5 bases, with 6 bases left in between. CDR1 is ENHRY and CDR2 is SYGVKD in the germline V gene. The CDR3 is CAISEVGETQYF. The CDR3 bases are TGTGCCATCAGTGAGGTCGGGGAGACCCAGTACTTC.

This clone was detected only a few times. The CDR3 protein is CASSKLAGYEQETQYF. CDR3 DNA sequence: TGCGCCAGCAGTAAACTAGCGGGGTACGAACAAGAGACCCAGTACTTC. This chain joins TRBV10-2 and TRBJ2-5; 10 bases map to TRBD2. CDR3 length: 16 amino acids. Germline CDR1 and CDR2: WSHSY and SAAADI. V was clipped by 5 bases and J by 2 bases; unmatched bases: 8.

The chain couples TRBV15 to TRBJ1-1; D ambiguous. CDR3 length: 16 amino acids. CDR1 and CDR2 (germline): LNHNV, YYDKDF (reference sequence). The V gene lost 1 base and the J gene lost 0 bases, with 12 bases spanning the gap. CDR3 DNA sequence: TGTGCCACCAGCAGAGGGGCGAGGGTCATGAACACTGAAGCTTTCTTT. Its protein product is CATSRGARVMNTEAFF.

The rearrangement uses TRBV7-7 and TRBJ2-2; 10 nucleotides agree with TRBD1. Per the germline V gene, CDR1 is SSHAT and CDR2 is FNYEAQ (reference sequence). After removal of 5 bases from V and 3 bases from J, the junction contained 6 bases not matched to a gene. The CDR3 runs to 16 residues. The CDR3 DNA sequence: TGTGCCAGCAGCCTCCTTGGGACAGGGGACACCGGGGAGCTGTTTTTT. This encodes CASSLLGTGDTGELFF.

The rearrangement links TRBV21-1 to TRBJ2-7; the table's TRBD2 call for D was not verified on the DNA. TRBV21-1 is a known pseudogene. The CDR3 length is 15 residues. CDR3: CASSKVKAGGYEQYF. DNA for the CDR3: TGTGCCAGCAGCAAAGTAAAAGCGGGAGGGTACGAGCAGTACTTC.

V gene TRBV5-1 combines with J gene TRBJ1-1; D is perhaps TRBD1 (5 bases). Germline assignment: CDR1 SGHRS and CDR2 YFSETQ. V was shortened by 6 bases and J by 1 base, with 16 bases between the two germline ends. The CDR3 has 15 residues. The CDR3 sequence is CASTFGGEKNTEAFF. The CDR3 DNA reads as TGCGCCAGCACCTTCGGGGGGGAGAAGAACACTGAAGCTTTCTTT.

This clone was seen a single time. This sequence joins TRBV20-1 and TRBJ2-5; D is ambiguous. The CDR3 runs 10 residues. CDR1 and CDR2 from the germline V gene are DFQATT and SNEGSKA (reference sequence). V dropped 6 bases and J dropped 1 base, with 3 bases sitting between them. The CDR3 bases are TGCAGTGCCAGCCAAGAGACCCAGTACTTC. Encoded protein: CSASQETQYF.

CDR3: CASSQVSPGELFF. Here the CDR3 DNA reads TGTGCCAGTAGTCAGGTTTCTCCCGGGGAGCTGTTTTTT. The chain employs TRBV19 and TRBJ2-2; D is ambiguous. The CDR3 contains 13 residues. CDR1 LNHDA and CDR2 SQIVND come from the germline V gene (reference sequence). V gave up 5 bases and J gave up 6 bases, with 10 bases separating them.

The gene calls are TRBV27 and TRBJ2-7, with D unclear. Germline lookup yields CDR1 MNHEY and CDR2 SMNVEV (reference sequence). The CDR3 spans 19 residues. V lost 0 bases and J lost 5, with 26 bases in between. The CDR3 here is CASSLSRNRITSSKNEQYF. Written as DNA, the CDR3 is TGTGCCAGCAGTTTATCCCGCAATAGAATCACCTCCTCGAAAAACGAGCAGTACTTC.